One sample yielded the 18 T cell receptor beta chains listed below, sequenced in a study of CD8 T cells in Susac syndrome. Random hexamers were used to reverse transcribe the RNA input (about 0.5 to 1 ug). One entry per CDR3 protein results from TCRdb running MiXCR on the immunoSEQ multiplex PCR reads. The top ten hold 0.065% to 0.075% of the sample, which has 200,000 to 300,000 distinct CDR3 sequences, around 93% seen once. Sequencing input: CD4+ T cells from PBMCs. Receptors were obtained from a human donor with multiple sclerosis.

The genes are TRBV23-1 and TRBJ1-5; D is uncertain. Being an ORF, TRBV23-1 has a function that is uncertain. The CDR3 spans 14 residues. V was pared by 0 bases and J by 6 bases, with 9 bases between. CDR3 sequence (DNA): TGCGCCAGCAGTCAATCACCCGGGTGTCAGCCCCAGCATTTT. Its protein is CASSQSPGCQPQHF.

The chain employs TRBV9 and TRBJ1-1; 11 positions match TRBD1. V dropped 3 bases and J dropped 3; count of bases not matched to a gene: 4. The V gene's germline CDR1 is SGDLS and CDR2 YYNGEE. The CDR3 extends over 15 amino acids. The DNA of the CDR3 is TGTGCCAGCAGCGGGACAGGGGGCTCGGACACTGAAGCTTTCTTT. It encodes CASSGTGGSDTEAFF. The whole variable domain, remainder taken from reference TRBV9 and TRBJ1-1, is DSGVTQTPKHLITATGQRVTLRCSPRSGDLSVYWYQQSLDQGLQFLIQYYNGEERAKGNILERFSAQQFPDLHSELNLSSLELGDSALYFCASSGTGGSDTEAFFGQGTRLTVV.

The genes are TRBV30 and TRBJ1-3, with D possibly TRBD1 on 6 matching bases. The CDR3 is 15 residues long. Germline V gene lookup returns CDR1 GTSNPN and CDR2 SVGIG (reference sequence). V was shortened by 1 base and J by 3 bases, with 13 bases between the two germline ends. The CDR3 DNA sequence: TGTGCCTGGAGTGGGGCAGGGGCGATTGGAAACACCATATATTTT. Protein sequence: CAWSGAGAIGNTIYF.

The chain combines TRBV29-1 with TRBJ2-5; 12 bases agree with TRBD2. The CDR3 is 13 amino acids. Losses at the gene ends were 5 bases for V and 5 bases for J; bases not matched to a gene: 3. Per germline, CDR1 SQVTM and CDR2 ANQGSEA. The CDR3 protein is CSVRTSGMETQYF. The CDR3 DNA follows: TGCAGCGTTCGGACTAGCGGGATGGAGACCCAGTACTTC.

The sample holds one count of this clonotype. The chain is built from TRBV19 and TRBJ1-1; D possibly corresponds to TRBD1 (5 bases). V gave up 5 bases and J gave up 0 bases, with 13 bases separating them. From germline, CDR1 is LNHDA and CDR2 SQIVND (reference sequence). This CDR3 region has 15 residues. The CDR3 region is CASSGRGLMNTEAFF. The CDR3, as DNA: TGTGCCAGTAGTGGCCGGGGCCTTATGAACACTGAAGCTTTCTTT.

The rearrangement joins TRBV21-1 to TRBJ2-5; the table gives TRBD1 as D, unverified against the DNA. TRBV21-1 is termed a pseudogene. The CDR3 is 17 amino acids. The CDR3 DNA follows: TGTGCCAGCAGCAAAGATCTTAGGGACATAAACGGGGAGACCCAGTACTTC. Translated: CASSKDLRDINGETQYF.

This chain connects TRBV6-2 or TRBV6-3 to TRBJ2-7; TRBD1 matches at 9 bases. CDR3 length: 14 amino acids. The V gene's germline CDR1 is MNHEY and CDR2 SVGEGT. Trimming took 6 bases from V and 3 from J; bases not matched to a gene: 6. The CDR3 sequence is CASRPPGQGYEQYV. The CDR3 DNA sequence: TGTGCCAGCAGGCCCCCGGGACAGGGCTACGAGCAGTACGTC.

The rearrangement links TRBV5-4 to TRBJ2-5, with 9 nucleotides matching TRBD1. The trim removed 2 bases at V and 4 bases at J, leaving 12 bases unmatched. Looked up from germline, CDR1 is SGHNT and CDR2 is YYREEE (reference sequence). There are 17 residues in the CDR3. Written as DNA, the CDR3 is TGTGCCAGCAGCTTAAAAATACCGGGACAGGGACGAGAGACCCAGTACTTC. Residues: CASSLKIPGQGRETQYF.

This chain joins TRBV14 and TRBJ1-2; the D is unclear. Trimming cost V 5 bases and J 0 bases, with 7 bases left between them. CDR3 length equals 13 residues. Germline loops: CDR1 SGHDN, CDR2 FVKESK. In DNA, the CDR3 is TGTGCCAGCAGCGGCAGCACTAACTATGGCTACACCTTC. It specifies CASSGSTNYGYTF.

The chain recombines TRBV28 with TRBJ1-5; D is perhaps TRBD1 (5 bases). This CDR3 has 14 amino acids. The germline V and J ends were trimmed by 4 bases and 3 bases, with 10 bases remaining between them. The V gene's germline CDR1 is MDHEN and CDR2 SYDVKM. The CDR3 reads CASSSRQINQPQHF. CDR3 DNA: TGTGCCAGCAGTTCAAGACAGATCAATCAGCCCCAGCATTTT.

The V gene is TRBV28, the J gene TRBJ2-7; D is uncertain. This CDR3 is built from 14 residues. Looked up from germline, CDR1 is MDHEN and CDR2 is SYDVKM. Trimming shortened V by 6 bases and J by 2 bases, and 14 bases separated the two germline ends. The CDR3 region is CASSYTVGTYEQYF. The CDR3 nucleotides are TGTGCCAGCAGCTATACAGTTGGCACCTACGAGCAGTACTTC.

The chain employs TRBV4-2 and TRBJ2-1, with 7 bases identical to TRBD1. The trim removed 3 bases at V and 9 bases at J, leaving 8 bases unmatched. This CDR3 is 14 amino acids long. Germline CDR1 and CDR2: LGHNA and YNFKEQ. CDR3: CASSQNEKGAEQFF. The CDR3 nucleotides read TGTGCCAGCAGCCAGAACGAAAAGGGGGCTGAGCAGTTCTTC.

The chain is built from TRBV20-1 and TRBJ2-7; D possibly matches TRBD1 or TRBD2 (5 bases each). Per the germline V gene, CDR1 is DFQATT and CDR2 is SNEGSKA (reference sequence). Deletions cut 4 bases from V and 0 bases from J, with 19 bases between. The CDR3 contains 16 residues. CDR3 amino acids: CSATPGAAFSSYEQYF. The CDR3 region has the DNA TGCAGTGCTACCCCCGGGGCGGCTTTTTCCTCCTACGAGCAGTACTTC.

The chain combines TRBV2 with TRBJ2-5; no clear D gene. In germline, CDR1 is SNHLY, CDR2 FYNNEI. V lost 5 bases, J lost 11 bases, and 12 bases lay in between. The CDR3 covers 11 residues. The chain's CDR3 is CASSLSGRQYF. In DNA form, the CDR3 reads TGTGCCAGCAGTCTTAGTGGAAGGCAGTACTTC.

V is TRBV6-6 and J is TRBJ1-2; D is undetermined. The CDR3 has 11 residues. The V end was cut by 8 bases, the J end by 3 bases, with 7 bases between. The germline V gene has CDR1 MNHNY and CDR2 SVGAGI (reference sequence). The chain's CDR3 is CASGTDYGYTF. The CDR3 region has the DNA TGTGCCAGCGGAACGGACTATGGCTACACCTTC.

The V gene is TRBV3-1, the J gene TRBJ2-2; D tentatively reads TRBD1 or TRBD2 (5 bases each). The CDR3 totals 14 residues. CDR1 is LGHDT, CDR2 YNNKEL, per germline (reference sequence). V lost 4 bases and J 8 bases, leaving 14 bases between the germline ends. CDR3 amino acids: CASSLESGRGELFF. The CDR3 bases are TGTGCCAGCAGCCTGGAGTCAGGGAGAGGGGAGCTGTTTTTT.

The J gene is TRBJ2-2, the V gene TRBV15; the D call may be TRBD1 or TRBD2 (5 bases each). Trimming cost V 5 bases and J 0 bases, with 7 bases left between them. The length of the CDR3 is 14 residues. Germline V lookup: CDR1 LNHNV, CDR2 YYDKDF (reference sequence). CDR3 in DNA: TGTGCCACCAGCGGGGGAGCGAACACCGGGGAGCTGTTTTTT. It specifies CATSGGANTGELFF. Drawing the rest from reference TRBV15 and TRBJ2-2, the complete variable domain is DAMVIQNPRYQVTQFGKPVTLSCSQTLNHNVMYWYQQKSSQAPKLLFHYYDKDFNNEADTPDNFQSRRPNTSFCFLDIRSPGLGDTAMYLCATSGGANTGELFFGEGSRLTVL.

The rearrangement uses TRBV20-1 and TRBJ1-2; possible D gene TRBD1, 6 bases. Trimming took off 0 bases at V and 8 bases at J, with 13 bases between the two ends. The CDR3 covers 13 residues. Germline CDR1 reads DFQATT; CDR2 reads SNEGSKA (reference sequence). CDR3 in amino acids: CSARDRAGDGYTF. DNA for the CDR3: TGCAGTGCTAGAGATCGGGCAGGGGACGGCTACACCTTC.